The subject of this entry is one T cell receptor (beta chain). The source of the sample is a study of cytomegalovirus exposure and HLA in healthy donors. These donors were members of the approximately 110-subject validation cohort, a group separate from the approximately 670-subject first cohort. Germline V gene data show CDR1 as KGHSH and CDR2 as LQKENI. This CDR3 is built from 13 residues. The V end was cut by 4 bases, the J end by 2 bases, with 8 bases between. Clones were sequenced by immunoSEQ multiplex PCR, and TCRdb holds only the in-frame ones, with some missing. Seen here are about 260,000 clones, about nine tenths observed once, and the top ten hold approximately 3.1%.

The sequencing input was PBMCs. The chain employs TRBV18 and TRBJ2-5; no definite D call. This receptor was identified in a woman aged 25-40 years in good health and CMV-seronegative. CDR3 protein: CASSLGLQETQYF. The CDR3, as DNA: TGTGCCAGCTCACTAGGTTTGCAAGAGACCCAGTACTTC.